Below are 28 T cell receptor beta chains sequenced from a single sample in a study of response to subunit inactivated influenza vaccine (dated by TCRdb to the late 2010s). The library was prepared using RT-PCR. The listed sequencing device is Illumina HiSeq 2500. TCRdb trimmed the raw reads at Q25, called clones with MiXCR and kept productive beta chains. Each entry is one CDR3 protein sequence, shown with its most common DNA and genes. Here the sample has 450,000 to 600,000 distinct CDR3 sequences; approximately 7.1% occur a single time. The top ten clones comprise 10% to 15% of the sample. This sample comprised PBMCs from blood, obtained around 25 months after vaccination. Receptors were obtained from a man aged 45 to 70 who received an inactivated influenza vaccine. Donor details come from another sample of the same person, matched by shared clones.

V and J are TRBV3-1 and TRBJ2-7, with D uncertain. The ends were cut back, 1 base at V and 0 bases at J, with 10 bases in the middle. The CDR3 is made up of 15 amino acids. Germline V gives CDR1 LGHDT, CDR2 YNNKEL (reference sequence). CDR3 amino acids: CASSQGGTPSYEQYF. CDR3 sequence (DNA): TGTGCCAGCAGCCAAGGTGGAACACCCTCCTACGAGCAGTACTTC.

This chain uses TRBV20-1 with TRBJ1-5; TRBD1 might be the D (6 bases). From germline, CDR1 is DFQATT and CDR2 SNEGSKA (reference sequence). The CDR3 loop spans 13 amino acids. V was trimmed by 1 base and J by 5 bases, leaving 9 bases between them. CDR3 region: CSARGTVDQPQHF. In DNA, the CDR3 is TGCAGTGCTAGAGGGACAGTGGATCAGCCCCAGCATTTT.

The J gene is TRBJ2-1, the V gene TRBV14, with TRBD2 matching over 13 bases. The CDR3 contains 17 residues. In germline, CDR1 is SGHDN, CDR2 FVKESK. Trimming cost V 4 bases and J 0 bases; bases outside gene matches: 3. The CDR3 sequence: CASSLGTSGTSYNEQFF. The DNA of the CDR3 is TGTGCCAGCAGCCTCGGGACTAGCGGGACCTCCTACAATGAGCAGTTCTTC. The whole variable domain, remainder taken from reference TRBV14 and TRBJ2-1, is EAGVTQFPSHSVIEKGQTVTLRCDPISGHDNLYWYRRVMGKEIKFLLHFVKESKQDESGMPNNRFLAERTGGTYSTLKVQPAELEDSGVYFCASSLGTSGTSYNEQFFGPGTRLTVL.

In this sample, this clonotype turned up a few times. This rearrangement joins TRBV5-5 to TRBJ1-5; D gene ambiguous. The CDR3 runs 16 residues. Germline CDR1 and CDR2: SGHKS and YYEKEE (reference sequence). V lost 4 bases to trimming and J lost 0 bases, with 14 bases between them. The CDR3 bases are TGTGCCAGCAGCCGGGGTGGGATTTATAGCAATCAGCCCCAGCATTTT. Amino acid sequence: CASSRGGIYSNQPQHF.

This clonotype came up many times. For the CDR3, the DNA is TGTGCCAGCAGCTTACGGGGGACAGCAAGTAACACCGGGGAGCTGTTTTTT. Amino acid sequence: CASSLRGTASNTGELFF. This sequence joins TRBV5-5 and TRBJ2-2, with a weak D call TRBD1 (7 bases). Germline V gene sequence: CDR1 SGHKS, CDR2 YYEKEE (reference sequence). CDR3 size: 17 residues. Trimming cost V 2 bases and J 2 bases, with 16 bases left between them.

This clonotype was counted a few times. The chain has TRBV18 and TRBJ2-7, with 7 bases fitting TRBD2. The CDR3 spans 14 residues. Germline assignment: CDR1 KGHSH and CDR2 LQKENI. Germline trimming cut 6 bases from V and 3 bases from J; bases unmatched to any gene: 8. Written as DNA, the CDR3 is TGTGCCAGCTCCCAATCGGGGGGAGGCTACGAGCAGTACTTC. This translates into CASSQSGGGYEQYF.

There are many counts of this clonotype. This chain joins TRBV14 and TRBJ1-6, with D perhaps TRBD1 (5 bases). Trimming removed 0 bases at V and 6 bases at J, with 9 bases between. CDR1 and CDR2 from the germline V gene are SGHDN and FVKESK. The length of the CDR3 is 15 residues. DNA for the CDR3: TGTGCCAGCAGCCAAGACAGGGTTCCTAATTCACCCCTCCACTTT. Protein: CASSQDRVPNSPLHF.

This clonotype showed up just a few times. The V and J genes are TRBV11-2 and TRBJ2-1; D may be TRBD1 or TRBD2 (5 bases each). Germline-derived CDR1 and CDR2 are SGHAT and FQNNGV. This CDR3 is built from 13 residues. Trimming took off 6 bases at V and 5 bases at J, with 11 bases between the two ends. The CDR3 is CASRRLGHNEQFF. For the CDR3, the DNA is TGTGCCAGCAGGCGCCTGGGACACAATGAGCAGTTCTTC.

There are a few counts of this clonotype. The chain is built from TRBV11-2 and TRBJ1-2; 7 bases line up with TRBD1. Germline V gene sequence: CDR1 SGHAT, CDR2 FQNNGV. J lost 4 bases, V lost 5 bases, and 7 bases had no gene match. The CDR3 totals 14 residues. CDR3 nucleotides: TGTGCCAGCAGCCCAGGGGGTGTGCGCTATGGCTACACCTTC. Amino acid sequence: CASSPGGVRYGYTF.

This clonotype was counted many times. V usage is TRBV4-3 and J usage is TRBJ2-1; TRBD2 matches 14 bases. Germline V gene data show CDR1 as LGHNA and CDR2 as YSLEER. This CDR3 has 15 amino acids. Germline trimming cut 3 bases from V and 9 bases from J; bases unmatched to any gene: 4. The CDR3 is CASSQTSGGALEQFF. The CDR3 DNA is TGCGCCAGCAGCCAGACTAGCGGGGGGGCACTTGAGCAGTTCTTC.

This clonotype appeared many times. J is TRBJ1-2 and V is TRBV28, with a tentative D call TRBD1 (6 bases). Germline CDR1 is MDHEN and CDR2 is SYDVKM. Trimming took off 5 bases at V and 1 base at J, with 11 bases between the two ends. This CDR3 has 14 amino acids. For the CDR3, the DNA is TGTGCCAGCAGTACCAGGACAGTTAACTATGGCTACACCTTC. Its protein is CASSTRTVNYGYTF.

This chain uses TRBV7-8 with TRBJ2-7, with D possibly called TRBD1 or TRBD2 (7 bases each). The V gene lost 8 bases and the J gene lost 0 bases, with 23 bases spanning the gap. The CDR3 has 17 amino acids. Germline V gene lookup returns CDR1 SGHVS and CDR2 FQNEAQ. This CDR3 is CASGPGRTGDISYEQYF. The CDR3 DNA is TGTGCCAGCGGCCCCGGGAGGACAGGCGACATCTCCTACGAGCAGTACTTC.

The chain recombines TRBV18 with TRBJ2-7; TRBD2 is a possible D gene (6 bases). Trimming took 3 bases from V and 0 from J, leaving 9 bases between them. CDR1 and CDR2 from the germline V gene are KGHSH and LQKENI. The CDR3 runs 14 residues. The CDR3 sequence is CASSPEGNSYEQYF. The CDR3 DNA reads TGTGCCAGCTCACCGGAGGGTAACTCCTACGAGCAGTACTTC.

The rearrangement joins TRBV2 to TRBJ1-1; 7 bases are shared with TRBD1. Germline V lookup: CDR1 SNHLY, CDR2 FYNNEI. J gave up 3 bases and V 3 bases, and 13 bases lay outside the gene matches. The CDR3 has 17 residues. The CDR3 DNA sequence: TGTGCCAGCAGTGACGCCCAGGGGGACTGGGGGGACACTGAAGCTTTCTTT. As protein: CASSDAQGDWGDTEAFF.

V and J are TRBV20-1 and TRBJ1-6, with D perhaps TRBD1 (6 bases). Trimming took 5 bases from V and 7 from J, leaving 15 bases between them. Germline CDR1 is DFQATT and CDR2 is SNEGSKA (reference sequence). This CDR3 is built from 14 residues. CDR3 coding DNA: TGCAGTGCTCAGTCCGGGACAAAAAATTCACCCCTCCACTTT. Protein product: CSAQSGTKNSPLHF.

This clonotype appeared a few times. The CDR3 DNA sequence: TGTGCCATCAGTGAGTCAACAGGGGATTATGGCTACACCTTC. Protein sequence: CAISESTGDYGYTF. The chain joins TRBV10-3 to TRBJ1-2; TRBD1 matches 7 bases. The CDR3 is 14 amino acids. Germline V CDR1 and CDR2: ENHRY, SYGVKD. J gave up 5 bases and V 0 bases, and 3 bases lay outside the gene matches.

Many counts were recorded for this clonotype. This chain connects TRBV9 to TRBJ1-1, with D uncertain. Trimming left V 3 bases short and J 7 bases short, with 16 bases between. In germline, CDR1 is SGDLS, CDR2 YYNGEE. CDR3 size: 14 residues. CDR3 residues: CASSAQQRTSEAFF. The CDR3 coding sequence is TGTGCCAGCAGCGCACAGCAAAGAACAAGTGAAGCTTTCTTT.

V and J are TRBV4-2 and TRBJ2-2; possibly TRBD2 for D (7 bases). There are 19 residues in the CDR3. Germline V CDR1 and CDR2: LGHNA, YNFKEQ. The V end was cut by 0 bases, the J end by 0 bases, with 17 bases between. The DNA for the CDR3 is TGTGCCAGCAGCCAAGAGGGGGCGGGGGTGCTCGCGAACACCGGGGAGCTGTTTTTT. It specifies CASSQEGAGVLANTGELFF.

The chain has TRBV11-3 and TRBJ2-1; TRBD2 agrees at 8 bases. Germline V gives CDR1 SGHNT, CDR2 YENEEA. This CDR3 comprises 16 residues. The trim removed 5 bases at V and 0 bases at J, leaving 6 bases unmatched. In nucleotides, the CDR3 is TGTGCCAGCAGCGCCCAGAGCGGGAGCTCCTACAATGAGCAGTTCTTC. Translation: CASSAQSGSSYNEQFF.

This clonotype was recorded at least ten times. The genes are TRBV5-1 and TRBJ2-5; TRBD2 matches at 10 bases. This CDR3 contains 14 residues. V gave up 2 bases and J gave up 4 bases; unmatched junction bases: 2. CDR1 and CDR2 from the germline V gene are SGHRS and YFSETQ. Written as DNA, the CDR3 is TGCGCCAGCAGCTTAACTAGCGGGACAGAGACCCAGTACTTC. Translating gives CASSLTSGTETQYF.

The gene calls are TRBV4-1 and TRBJ2-7; D is possibly TRBD1 or TRBD2 (5 bases each). The CDR3 spans 16 residues. V was pared by 4 bases and J by 2 bases, with 18 bases between. Germline CDR1 and CDR2: MGHRA and YSYEKL. CDR3 sequence (DNA): TGCGCCAGCAGCCCCTCCGGACTCCCAGGGACCTACGAGCAGTACTTC. This translates into CASSPSGLPGTYEQYF.

This clonotype was detected ten times or more. The chain couples TRBV5-6 to TRBJ2-6; D not resolved. The CDR3 covers 15 residues. V was cut by 5 bases and J by 6 bases, with 15 bases left in between. Germline assignment: CDR1 SGHDT and CDR2 YYEEEE. The CDR3 region is CASRSTVLKANVLTF. As DNA, the CDR3 is TGTGCCAGCAGATCGACCGTACTCAAGGCCAACGTCCTGACTTTC.

This clonotype was seen more than once but under ten times. The chain is built from TRBV30 and TRBJ2-2; D is ambiguous. CDR1 GTSNPN and CDR2 SVGIG come from the germline V gene (reference sequence). This CDR3 comprises 10 residues. Trimming removed 8 bases from V and 2 bases from J, with 3 bases in between. The CDR3 here is CAGNTGELFF. The CDR3 nucleotides read TGTGCCGGTAACACCGGGGAGCTGTTTTTT.

In this sample, this clonotype turned up a few times. A much bigger clone sits one base away, suggesting this may be a read error. V gene TRBV7-9 combines with J gene TRBJ1-1, with D possibly TRBD1 on 5 matching bases. This CDR3 comprises 14 residues. Germline lookup yields CDR1 SEHNR and CDR2 FQNEAQ (reference sequence). This CDR3 reads CASSFGHLNTEVFF. The DNA of the CDR3 is TGTGCCAGCAGCTTTGGACATCTGAACACTGAAGTTTTCTTT.

The gene calls are TRBV12-3 or TRBV12-4 and TRBJ1-1, with 7 bases lining up with TRBD1. There are 12 residues in the CDR3. V shed 4 bases, J shed 7 bases, and the junction held 3 bases outside the gene matches. DNA for the CDR3: TGTGCCAGCAGTTCAGGGACAGTTGAAGCTTTCTTT. It is translated as CASSSGTVEAFF.

This clonotype was seen at least ten times. The rearrangement joins TRBV11-2 to TRBJ2-7; D ambiguous. Trimming stripped 5 bases from V and 3 bases from J, with 5 bases between. The CDR3 is made up of 11 amino acids. Germline V gene sequence: CDR1 SGHAT, CDR2 FQNNGV. The CDR3 sequence is CASSQVYEQYF. The CDR3 DNA follows: TGTGCCAGCAGCCAAGTCTACGAGCAGTACTTC.

There are a few counts of this clonotype. This sequence joins TRBV10-3 and TRBJ2-5; weak D call: TRBD1 (7 bases). Deletions cut 6 bases from V and 5 bases from J, with 13 bases between. CDR3 size: 13 residues. The V gene's germline CDR1 is ENHRY and CDR2 SYGVKD. The CDR3 nucleotides read TGTGCCATCAGCGGCGGGACAGCGGAGACCCAGTACTTC. Its protein is CAISGGTAETQYF.

This clonotype was counted at least ten times. This chain links TRBV24-1 with TRBJ2-1, with 7 bases that match TRBD1. The CDR3 has 16 amino acids. Germline V gene data show CDR1 as KGHDR and CDR2 as SFDVKD. The V and J ends lost 3 bases and 4 bases, in that order; junction bases with no gene match: 8. The CDR3 here is CATSDPGTVAYNEQFF. The CDR3 DNA sequence: TGTGCCACCAGTGATCCTGGGACAGTCGCATACAATGAGCAGTTCTTC.